This T cell receptor (beta chain) was found in a study of blood T cell repertoires in COVID-19. Study information: COVID-19 samples collected from the United States, Italy and Spain covered acute and convalescent phases. T cells, B-cell-depleted T cells, or PBMCs provided the cDNA or gDNA that served as material.

V shed 6 bases and J shed 4 bases, with 12 bases lying between them. This CDR3 spans 13 amino acids. Germline V gives CDR1 MNHEY, CDR2 SMNVEV (reference sequence). Original processing notes: Amplified reference gene primers provided the basis for estimating nucleated cell counts. TCRdb's table, derived via immunoSEQ multiplex PCR, lists solely in-frame clones and lacks some. The V and J calls and the clone size are those of that table, but D and trimming were determined from the DNA. Of 350,000 to 400,000 clones in the sample, 90% were seen once. The sample consisted of peripheral blood. The chain combines TRBV27 with TRBJ1-2; tentative D call: TRBD1 (5 bases). The receptor's source is a man in his late teens or twenties with active or convalescent COVID-19. The CDR3, as DNA: TGTGCCAGCAGCCTGGGGGGACCCTATGGCTACACCTTC. Its protein product is CASSLGGPYGYTF.